This TCR beta chain was profiled in a study of cytomegalovirus exposure and HLA in healthy donors. Healthy bone marrow donors made up the donor group. The PCR was carried out with 60 Vbeta primers and 13 Jbeta primers. Assay used: immunoSEQ multiplex PCR; TCRdb lists only in-frame clones, some missing. The sample consists of around 250,000 clones, about 90% of them appearing once. The CDR3 spans 16 residues. The germline V gene encodes CDR1 KGHSH and CDR2 LQKENI. Trimming removed 3 bases from V and 1 base from J; junction bases left unmatched: 8. The sample holds one count of this clone. Antigen specificity is unknown. Study results and limitations: For most TCR sequences rarity was the rule, although some public TCRs occurred in many donors. Earlier analysis yielded a pattern in which most TCR beta V segments were productive about 87% or about 30% of the time. Exclusion as indistinguishable affected some V segments, including TRBV6-2 and TRBV6-3.

The rearrangement uses TRBV18 and TRBJ1-2; 7 bases match TRBD1. Sequenced material: PBMCs. The source of this sequence is a girl aged 2-9 years in good health and CMV-seronegative. CDR3 loop: CASSPRQGPLNYGYTF. CDR3 in DNA: TGTGCCAGCTCACCCAGACAGGGACCCCTTAACTATGGCTACACCTTC. The whole variable domain, filled in from reference TRBV18 and TRBJ1-2, reads NAGVMQNPRHLVRRRGQEARLRCSPMKGHSHVYWYRQLPEEGLKFMVYLQKENIIDESGMPKERFSAEFPKEGPSILRIQQVVRGDSAAYFCASSPRQGPLNYGYTFGSGTRLTVV.